The sequence of this T cell receptor beta chain was determined in a study of cytomegalovirus exposure and HLA in healthy donors. Study-level findings and limits: In an earlier analysis, about 90% or about 30%: the productive usage of most TCR beta V segments.

About this clone: Its antigen is unidentified.

CDR1 is LGHNA, CDR2 YSLEER, per germline. Trimming cost V 3 bases and J 5 bases, with 10 bases left between them. The CDR3 loop spans 13 amino acids. PCR involved 60 Vbeta and 13 Jbeta primers. Measured with immunoSEQ multiplex PCR; TCRdb has only the in-frame clones, and not every one. Of fewer than 90,000 clones in the sample, 75% to 80% were seen once. The source of this sequence is a man aged 25-40 years in good health and CMV-seronegative. Sequencing input: PBMCs. The chain has TRBV4-3 and TRBJ2-5; weak D call: TRBD1 (5 bases). The CDR3 here is CASSQYPGETQYF. Here the CDR3 DNA reads TGCGCCAGCAGCCAGTACCCAGGGGAGACCCAGTACTTC.